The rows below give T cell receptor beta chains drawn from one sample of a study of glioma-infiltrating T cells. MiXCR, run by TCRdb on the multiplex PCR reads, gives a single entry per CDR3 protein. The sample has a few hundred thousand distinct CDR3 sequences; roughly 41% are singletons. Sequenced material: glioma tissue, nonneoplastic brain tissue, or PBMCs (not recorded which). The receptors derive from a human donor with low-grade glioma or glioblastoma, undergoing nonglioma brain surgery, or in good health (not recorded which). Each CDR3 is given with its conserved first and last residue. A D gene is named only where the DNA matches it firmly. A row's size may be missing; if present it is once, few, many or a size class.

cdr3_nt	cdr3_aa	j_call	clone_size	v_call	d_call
TGTGCCAGCAGTTTAGGAGCGGGAGTAGGTTGGACCCAGTACTTC	CASSLGAGVGWTQYF	TRBJ2-5	.	TRBV12-3/TRBV12-4	TRBD2
TGCGCCAGCAGCCAAGGACCGGGGGGTTCTAGCACAGATACGCAGTATTTT	CASSQGPGGSSTDTQYF	TRBJ2-3	.	TRBV4-1	TRBD2
TGTGCCAGCAGTATACAGAGCTTTGTAGGCTACACCTTC	CASSIQSFVGYTF	TRBJ1-2	.	TRBV2	.
TGCGCCAGCAGCCAGACTTGGGGGGTCCTCTATGGCTACACCTTC	CASSQTWGVLYGYTF	TRBJ1-2	few	TRBV4-3	.
TGTGCCAGTAGTATCGTGGCAGCCAACACTGAAGCTTTCTTT	CASSIVAANTEAFF	TRBJ1-1	.	TRBV19	.
TGTGCCAGCAGCTTAGAAATTCCCTGGGTGGAGTATTTT	CASSLEIPWVEYF	TRBJ2-3	.	TRBV7-9	.
TGCAGTCAGGGGAGCGACACCGGGGAGCTGTTTTTT	CSQGSDTGELFF	TRBJ2-2	.	TRBV20-1	.
TGTGCCAGCAGCTTAGGTTCGGGGTATAGCAATCAGCCCCAGCATTTT	CASSLGSGYSNQPQHF	TRBJ1-5	few	TRBV7-2	.
TGTGCCAGCAGTCCAAACTACTATGGCTACACCTTC	CASSPNYYGYTF	TRBJ1-2	few	TRBV28	.
TGTGCCAGCTCACCCAGGGGGGGCAGGGACCCGTCCGAGCAGTACTTC	CASSPRGGRDPSEQYF	TRBJ2-7	.	TRBV18	.
TGCGCCAGCAGCCAGGGGATTCGAACTAGCGGGAGGCCCTACAATGAGCAGTTCTTC	CASSQGIRTSGRPYNEQFF	TRBJ2-1	.	TRBV4-1	TRBD2
TGTGCCAGCACCCTTAACGGGAGGGAAGGAGATACGCAGTATTTT	CASTLNGREGDTQYF	TRBJ2-3	few	TRBV7-2	TRBD2
TGTGCCAGCAGTTTTGGGACGGAAAACTATGGCTACACCTTC	CASSFGTENYGYTF	TRBJ1-2	.	TRBV27	.
TGTGCCAGCAGCGCCCGGGGCCTACAAAACACCATATATTTT	CASSARGLQNTIYF	TRBJ1-3	.	TRBV6-1	.
TGTGCCAGCAGCTTTTTGGGACTCAGTCAAGAGACCCAGTACTTC	CASSFLGLSQETQYF	TRBJ2-5	many	TRBV7-3	.
TGTGCCAGCAGTCAACAGCGGAGAAGCTCCTACAATGAGCAGTTCTTC	CASSQQRRSSYNEQFF	TRBJ2-1	many	TRBV27	.
TGCAGTGCTCGATACGTGATCTACAATGAGCAGTTCTTC	CSARYVIYNEQFF	TRBJ2-1	many	TRBV20-1	.
TGTGCCAGCAGCTTAGAGTTTCGGGCCCCCTGTGGCTACACCTTC	CASSLEFRAPCGYTF	TRBJ1-2	.	TRBV7-2	.
TGTGCCAGCAGTCACGATCCCGGGACTAGTTTCTACGAGCAGTACTTC	CASSHDPGTSFYEQYF	TRBJ2-7	many	TRBV6-2/TRBV6-3	TRBD2
TGCAGTGCTAGAGACAGGGGGACTGAAGCTTTCTTT	CSARDRGTEAFF	TRBJ1-1	many	TRBV20-1	TRBD1
TGCAGTGCCAAAAAGGGTAGCGGGAGCGACGAGCAGTACTTC	CSAKKGSGSDEQYF	TRBJ2-7	few	TRBV20-1	TRBD2
TGTGCCAGCAGTTCACCGGACAGTAGGACCCAGTACTTC	CASSSPDSRTQYF	TRBJ2-5	many	TRBV28	.
TGCGCCAGCAGCCTCATGGCAGCTAGCGGGAGGGCCCCTAGCACAGATACGCAGTATTTT	CASSLMAASGRAPSTDTQYF	TRBJ2-3	.	TRBV4-1	TRBD2
TGTGCCACCAGCAGAGGGGTTTCTGACTATGGCTACACCTTC	CATSRGVSDYGYTF	TRBJ1-2	many	TRBV15	.
TGTGCCACGAGGCCGGGACTAGCGGGAGCAGATACGCAGTATTTT	CATRPGLAGADTQYF	TRBJ2-3	.	TRBV7-9	TRBD2
TGTGCCATCAGTTTAGACAGGGGGTCACAGACCCAGTACTTC	CAISLDRGSQTQYF	TRBJ2-5	.	TRBV6-2/TRBV6-3	TRBD1